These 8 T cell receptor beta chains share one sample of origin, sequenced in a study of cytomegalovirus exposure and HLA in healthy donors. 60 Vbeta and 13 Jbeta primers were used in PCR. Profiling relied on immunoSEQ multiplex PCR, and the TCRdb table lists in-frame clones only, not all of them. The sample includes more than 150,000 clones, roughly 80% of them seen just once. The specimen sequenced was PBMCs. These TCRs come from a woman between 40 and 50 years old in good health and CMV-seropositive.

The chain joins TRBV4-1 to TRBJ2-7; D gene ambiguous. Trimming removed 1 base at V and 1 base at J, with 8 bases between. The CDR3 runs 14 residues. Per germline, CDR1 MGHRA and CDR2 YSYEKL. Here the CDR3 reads CASSQGPLSYEQYF. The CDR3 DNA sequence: TGCGCCAGCAGCCAAGGTCCCCTTTCCTACGAGCAGTACTTC.

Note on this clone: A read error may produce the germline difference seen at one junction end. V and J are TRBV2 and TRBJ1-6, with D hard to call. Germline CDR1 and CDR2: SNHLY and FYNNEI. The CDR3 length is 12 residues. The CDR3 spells CASSEDWSLLHF. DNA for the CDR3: TGTGCCAGCAGTGAAGACTGGTCACTCCTCCACTTT.

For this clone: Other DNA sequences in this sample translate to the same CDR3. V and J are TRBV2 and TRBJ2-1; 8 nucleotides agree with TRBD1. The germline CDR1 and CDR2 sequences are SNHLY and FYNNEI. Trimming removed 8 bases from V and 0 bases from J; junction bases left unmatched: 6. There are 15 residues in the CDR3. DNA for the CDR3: TGTGCCAGCTCAGAAGACAGGGGCTCCTACAATGAGCAGTTCTTC. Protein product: CASSEDRGSYNEQFF.

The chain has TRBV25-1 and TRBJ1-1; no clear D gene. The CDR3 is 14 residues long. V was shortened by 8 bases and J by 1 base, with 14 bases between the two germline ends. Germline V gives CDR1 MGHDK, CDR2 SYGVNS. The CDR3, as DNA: TGTGCCAGCGACCCGGGAGGCCGGAACACTGAAGCTTTCTTT. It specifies CASDPGGRNTEAFF.

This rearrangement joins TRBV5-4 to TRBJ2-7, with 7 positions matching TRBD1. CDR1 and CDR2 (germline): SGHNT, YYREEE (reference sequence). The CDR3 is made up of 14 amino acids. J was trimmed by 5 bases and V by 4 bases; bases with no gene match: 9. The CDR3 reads CASSSPTGSDEQYF. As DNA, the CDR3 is TGTGCCAGCAGCAGCCCGACAGGGTCTGACGAGCAGTACTTC.

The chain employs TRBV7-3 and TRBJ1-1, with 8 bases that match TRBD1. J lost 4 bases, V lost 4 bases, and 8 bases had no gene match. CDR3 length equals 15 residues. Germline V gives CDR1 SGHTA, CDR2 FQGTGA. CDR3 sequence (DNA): TGTGCCAGCAGCTCCGGGAGGACAGGGATCACTGAAGCTTTCTTT. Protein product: CASSSGRTGITEAFF.

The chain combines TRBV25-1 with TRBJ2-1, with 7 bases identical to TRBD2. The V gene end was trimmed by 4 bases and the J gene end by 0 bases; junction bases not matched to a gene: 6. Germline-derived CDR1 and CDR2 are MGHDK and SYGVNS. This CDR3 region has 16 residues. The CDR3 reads CASSAASGNSYNEQFF. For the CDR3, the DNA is TGTGCCAGCAGTGCCGCTAGCGGTAACTCCTACAATGAGCAGTTCTTC.

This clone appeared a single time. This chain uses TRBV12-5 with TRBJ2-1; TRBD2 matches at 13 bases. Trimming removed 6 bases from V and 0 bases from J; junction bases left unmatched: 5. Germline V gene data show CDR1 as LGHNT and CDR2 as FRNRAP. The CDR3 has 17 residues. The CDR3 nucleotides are TGTGCTAGTGGGTGGACTAGCGGGGGCAGCTCCTACAATGAGCAGTTCTTC. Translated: CASGWTSGGSSYNEQFF.